Listed here are 7 T cell receptor beta chains from one sample, sequenced in a study of T cell repertoires in cytomegalovirus infection. TCRdb redid the calling of the reads with MiXCR, one entry per CDR3 protein. The top ten clones hold around an eighth of a sample with approximately 350,000 distinct CDR3 sequences, about 35% of them seen once. These receptors' antigens are unknown. This specimen consisted of cultured PBMCs, obtained from culture after CMV antigen stimulation. These receptors were obtained from a human donor in good health (CMV status not recorded). Some clones in this sample may be carry-over from other donors' samples.

This chain joins TRBV5-1 and TRBJ2-3; the match to TRBD2 covers 7 bases. Germline V lookup: CDR1 SGHRS, CDR2 YFSETQ. The CDR3 consists of 16 residues. With 3 bases clipped from V and 3 bases from J, the junction kept 10 bases outside the gene matches. CDR3 sequence: CASSSREVSGTDTQYF. The CDR3 DNA sequence: TGCGCCAGCAGCTCCAGGGAAGTTAGCGGGACAGATACGCAGTATTTT.

The chain is built from TRBV6-2 or TRBV6-3 and TRBJ2-7; 7 bases are shared with TRBD2. Germline CDR1 MNHEY, CDR2 SVGEGT. The ends lost 4 bases at V and 4 bases at J; junction bases unmatched: 7. CDR3 size: 14 residues. The CDR3 loop reads CASSSASGHYEQYF. The CDR3 DNA is TGTGCCAGCAGTTCTGCTAGCGGCCATTACGAGCAGTACTTC.

This clonotype showed up just a few times. This chain joins TRBV30 and TRBJ2-7; 7 bases are a match to TRBD2. Unmatched junction bases numbered 1, after V lost 4 bases and J lost 1 base. This CDR3 has 12 residues. Germline V gene lookup returns CDR1 GTSNPN and CDR2 SVGIG (reference sequence). CDR3 amino acids: CAWTSGSYEQYF. The CDR3 nucleotides are TGTGCCTGGACTAGCGGATCCTACGAGCAGTACTTC.

The J gene is TRBJ2-1, the V gene TRBV6-1; TRBD2 might be the D (5 bases). Germline assignment: CDR1 MNHNS and CDR2 SASEGT. Trimming shortened V by 7 bases and J by 9 bases, and 22 bases separated the two germline ends. The CDR3 covers 15 residues. CDR3 DNA: TGTGCCAGCATCTTACTAGTGGCTAGCTATGGTGAGCAGTTCTTC. This sequence encodes CASILLVASYGEQFF.

As concerns this clonotype: The conserved closing phenylalanine or tryptophan is absent in this CDR3, likely reflecting a read error. The rearrangement joins TRBV7-9 to TRBJ2-3; 10 bases match TRBD2. Trimming at V came to 5 bases and at J to 4 bases, leaving 6 bases not matched to a gene. The length of the CDR3 is 15 residues. Germline V CDR1 and CDR2: SEHNR, FQNEAQ (reference sequence). The CDR3 nucleotides read TGTGCCAGCAGCGCCGGACTAGCGGTCCCAGATACGCAGTATTTG. Its protein is CASSAGLAVPDTQYL.

This clonotype occurred a few times. The chain combines TRBV27 with TRBJ1-5, with 8 positions matching TRBD1. CDR3 size: 14 residues. Germline trimming cut 4 bases from V and 7 bases from J; bases unmatched to any gene: 6. Per the germline V gene, CDR1 is MNHEY and CDR2 is SMNVEV (reference sequence). The CDR3 nucleotides are TGTGCCAGCAGTTCGACAGGGGTTGCGCAGCCCCAGCATTTT. It is translated as CASSSTGVAQPQHF.

There are a few counts of this clonotype. The rearrangement joins TRBV11-2 to TRBJ1-5; 7 nucleotides agree with TRBD1. J was trimmed by 9 bases and V by 4 bases; bases with no gene match: 6. There are 13 residues in the CDR3. Germline V lookup: CDR1 SGHAT, CDR2 FQNNGV. This CDR3 is CASSSRGLMPQHF. The CDR3 coding sequence is TGTGCCAGCAGCTCTAGGGGGCTTATGCCCCAGCATTTT.